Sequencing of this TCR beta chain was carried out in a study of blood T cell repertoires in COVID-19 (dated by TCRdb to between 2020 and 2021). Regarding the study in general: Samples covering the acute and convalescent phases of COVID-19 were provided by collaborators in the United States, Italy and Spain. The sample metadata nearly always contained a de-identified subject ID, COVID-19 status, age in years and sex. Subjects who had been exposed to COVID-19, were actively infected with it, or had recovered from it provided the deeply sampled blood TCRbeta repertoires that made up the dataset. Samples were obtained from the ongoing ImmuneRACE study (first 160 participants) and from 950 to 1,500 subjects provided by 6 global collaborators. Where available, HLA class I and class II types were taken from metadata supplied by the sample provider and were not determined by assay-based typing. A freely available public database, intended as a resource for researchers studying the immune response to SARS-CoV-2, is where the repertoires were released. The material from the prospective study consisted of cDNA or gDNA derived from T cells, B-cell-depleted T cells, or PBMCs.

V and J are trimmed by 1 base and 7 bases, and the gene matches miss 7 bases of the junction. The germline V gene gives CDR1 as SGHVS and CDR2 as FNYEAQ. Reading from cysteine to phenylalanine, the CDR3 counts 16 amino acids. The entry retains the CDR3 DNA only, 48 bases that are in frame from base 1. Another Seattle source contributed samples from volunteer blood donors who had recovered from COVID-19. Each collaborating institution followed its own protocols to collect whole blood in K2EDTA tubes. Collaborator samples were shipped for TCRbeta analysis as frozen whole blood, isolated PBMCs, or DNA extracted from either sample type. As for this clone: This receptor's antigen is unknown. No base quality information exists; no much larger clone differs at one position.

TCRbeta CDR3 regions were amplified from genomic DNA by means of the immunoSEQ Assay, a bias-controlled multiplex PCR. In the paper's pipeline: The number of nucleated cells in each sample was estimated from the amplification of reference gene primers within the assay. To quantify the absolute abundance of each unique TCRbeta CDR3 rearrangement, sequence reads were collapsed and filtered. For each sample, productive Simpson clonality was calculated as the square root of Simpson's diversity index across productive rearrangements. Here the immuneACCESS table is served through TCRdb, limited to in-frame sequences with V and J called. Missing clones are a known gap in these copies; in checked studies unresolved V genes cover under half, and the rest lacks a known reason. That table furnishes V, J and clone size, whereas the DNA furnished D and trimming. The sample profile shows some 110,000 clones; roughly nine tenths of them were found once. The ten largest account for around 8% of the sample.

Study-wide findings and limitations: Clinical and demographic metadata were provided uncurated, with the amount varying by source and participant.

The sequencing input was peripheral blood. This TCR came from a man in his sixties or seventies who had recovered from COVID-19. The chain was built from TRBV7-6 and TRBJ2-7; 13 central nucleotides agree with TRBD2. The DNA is TGTGCCAGCAGCTTAGAACTAGCGGGGGGGCAGGGTGAGCAGTACTTC. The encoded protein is CASSLELAGGQGEQYF.